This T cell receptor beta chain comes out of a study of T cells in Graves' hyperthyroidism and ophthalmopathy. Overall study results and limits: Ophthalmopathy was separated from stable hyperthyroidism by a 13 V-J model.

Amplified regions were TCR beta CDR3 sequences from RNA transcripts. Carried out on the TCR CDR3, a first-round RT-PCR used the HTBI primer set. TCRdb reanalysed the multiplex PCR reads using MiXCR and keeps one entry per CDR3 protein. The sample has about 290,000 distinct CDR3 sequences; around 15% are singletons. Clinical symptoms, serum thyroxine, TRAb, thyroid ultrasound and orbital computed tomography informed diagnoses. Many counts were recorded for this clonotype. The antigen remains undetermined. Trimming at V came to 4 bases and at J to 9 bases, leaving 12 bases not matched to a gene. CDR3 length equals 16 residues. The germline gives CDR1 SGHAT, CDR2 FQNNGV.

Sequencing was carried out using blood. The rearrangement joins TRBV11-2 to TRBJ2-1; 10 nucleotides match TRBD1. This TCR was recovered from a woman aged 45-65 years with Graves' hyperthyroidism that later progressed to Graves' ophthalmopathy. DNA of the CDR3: TGTGCCAGCAGCTCCCCAAGGACAGGGGGGTCGGGTGAGCAGTTCTTC. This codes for CASSSPRTGGSGEQFF.